The clone carrying this T cell receptor (beta chain) was found a few times. The antigen is unknown. These data belong to a study of T-cell reconstitution after alpha-beta-depleted transplantation in children. Study observations and caveats: The origin of alpha-beta T cells about two months after transplant was reportedly several hundred expanded graft clones.

Unique molecular identifiers were used in preparing the TCRbeta library. TCRdb re-derived calls from the PCR reads in MiXCR, one entry per CDR3 protein. The data contain fewer than 550,000 distinct CDR3 sequences, 10% to 12% of them seen just once; the ten biggest clones take up 12% to 15%. Here the sequenced sample was PBMCs, mostly from graft donor cells, taken 180 days after TCRalphabeta/CD19-depleted stem cell transplant. This sequence originates from a female patient younger than 10 who had a stem cell transplant for aplastic anemia, so the T cells may come from the graft donor.

DNA of the CDR3: TGTGCCAGCAGCTTAGTAGTCTTAGCCAAAAACATTCAGTACTTC. This sequence encodes CASSLVVLAKNIQYF. This chain links TRBV7-2 with TRBJ2-4; D gene unclear. Trimming pared 1 base from V and 0 bases from J, leaving 7 bases between. The germline V gene has CDR1 SGHTA and CDR2 FQGNSA. The CDR3 runs 15 residues.